These T cell receptor beta chains were read from a single sample in a study of CD4 T cells in relation to SARS-CoV-2 and coronaviruses. Assay: immunoSEQ multiplex PCR; the TCRdb copy retains only in-frame clones and omits some. The table records tens of thousands of clones, about three quarters of them present only once. Their antigen targets remain unknown. Sequenced material: CD4+ T cells from PBMCs, cultured in vitro. Receptor source: a human donor in good health. Each CDR3 is given without its conserved first and last residue. Each record gives: V gene, CDR3 length, J gene, CDR3 protein.

v_call: TRBV19
cdr3_length: 11
j_call: TRBJ2-7
cdr3_aa: ASSISGRYEQY

v_call: TRBV19
cdr3_length: 12
j_call: TRBJ1-3
cdr3_aa: ASTKADRRVTIY

v_call: TRBV19
cdr3_length: 12
j_call: TRBJ1-1
cdr3_aa: ASSIVAGQSEAF

v_call: TRBV5-1
cdr3_length: 14
j_call: TRBJ1-3
cdr3_aa: ASSSRTQSSGNTIY

v_call: TRBV12-3/TRBV12-4
cdr3_length: 10
j_call: TRBJ1-2
cdr3_aa: ASRHRGNGYT

v_call: TRBV6-5
cdr3_length: 12
j_call: TRBJ2-7
cdr3_aa: ASSPGGGVHEQY

v_call: TRBV4-2
cdr3_length: 13
j_call: TRBJ2-1
cdr3_aa: ASSQDLGGTNEQF

v_call: TRBV7-6
cdr3_length: 13
j_call: TRBJ2-5
cdr3_aa: ASSKDRGSQETQY

v_call: TRBV9
cdr3_length: 16
j_call: TRBJ2-3
cdr3_aa: ASSKGLAGGGVTDTQY

v_call: TRBV3-1/TRBV3-2
cdr3_length: 17
j_call: TRBJ2-5
cdr3_aa: ASSRQDLAAGGLRETQY

v_call: TRBV19
cdr3_length: 13
j_call: TRBJ2-7
cdr3_aa: ASSTPGTGKAEQY

v_call: TRBV30
cdr3_length: 11
j_call: TRBJ2-3
cdr3_aa: AWSYDQGGLQY

v_call: TRBV14
cdr3_length: 12
j_call: TRBJ2-5
cdr3_aa: ASSQDFEEETQY

v_call: TRBV19
cdr3_length: 12
j_call: TRBJ2-1
cdr3_aa: ASRAGRWDNEQF

v_call: TRBV14
cdr3_length: 14
j_call: TRBJ1-4
cdr3_aa: ASSRLRGKTNEKLF

v_call: TRBV5-1
cdr3_length: 12
j_call: TRBJ2-5
cdr3_aa: ASSSQGRRETQY

v_call: TRBV3-1/TRBV3-2
cdr3_length: 12
j_call: TRBJ1-4
cdr3_aa: ASSHRDRVEKLF

v_call: TRBV5-4
cdr3_length: 12
j_call: TRBJ2-7
cdr3_aa: ASSLGEGFYEQY

v_call: TRBV10-1
cdr3_length: 10
j_call: TRBJ1-2
cdr3_aa: ASDRGRHGYT

v_call: TRBV7-8
cdr3_length: 13
j_call: TRBJ1-5
cdr3_aa: ASSPDRLLGQPQH

v_call: TRBV28
cdr3_length: 12
j_call: TRBJ1-4
cdr3_aa: ASVVAGRREKLF

v_call: TRBV19
cdr3_length: 10
j_call: TRBJ2-5
cdr3_aa: ASSGSQETQY

v_call: TRBV5-1
cdr3_length: 9
j_call: TRBJ2-7
cdr3_aa: ASSSSYEQY

v_call: TRBV19
cdr3_length: 11
j_call: TRBJ2-3
cdr3_aa: ASNQRGTDTQY

v_call: TRBV18
cdr3_length: 12
j_call: TRBJ2-5
cdr3_aa: ASSPRTSQETQY

v_call: TRBV27
cdr3_length: 11
j_call: TRBJ1-1
cdr3_aa: ASSLKGGAEAF

v_call: TRBV6-5
cdr3_length: 11
j_call: TRBJ1-6
cdr3_aa: ASSSWMDSPLH

v_call: TRBV5-1
cdr3_length: 14
j_call: TRBJ1-6
cdr3_aa: ASSLRRASINSPLH

v_call: TRBV6-1
cdr3_length: 13
j_call: TRBJ1-3
cdr3_aa: ASSEMARPGNTIY

v_call: TRBV7-7
cdr3_length: 13
j_call: TRBJ2-1
cdr3_aa: ASSLRGRGASEQF

v_call: TRBV10-3
cdr3_length: 13
j_call: TRBJ2-1
cdr3_aa: AISLRGPTYNEQF

v_call: TRBV25-1
cdr3_length: 13
j_call: TRBJ2-1
cdr3_aa: ASSDPRGSYNEQF

v_call: TRBV7-8
cdr3_length: 13
j_call: TRBJ1-4
cdr3_aa: ASSRAQDGHEKLF

v_call: TRBV19
cdr3_length: 12
j_call: TRBJ2-3
cdr3_aa: ASRLSGRHYTQY

v_call: TRBV2
cdr3_length: 11
j_call: TRBJ1-1
cdr3_aa: ASSRQGNTEAF

v_call: TRBV19
cdr3_length: 11
j_call: TRBJ2-1
cdr3_aa: ASSIAFYNEQF

v_call: TRBV4-1
cdr3_length: 17
j_call: TRBJ2-5
cdr3_aa: ASSQDLGTSGGAQETQY

v_call: TRBV7-9
cdr3_length: 13
j_call: TRBJ2-3
cdr3_aa: ASSSLGVPTDTQY

v_call: TRBV3-1/TRBV3-2
cdr3_length: 12
j_call: TRBJ2-4
cdr3_aa: ASSPGSLPNIQY

v_call: TRBV7-2
cdr3_length: 13
j_call: TRBJ2-7
cdr3_aa: ASSYIGLAGYEQY

v_call: TRBV12-5
cdr3_length: 16
j_call: TRBJ1-5
cdr3_aa: ASGLARVGSLSNQPQH

v_call: TRBV5-1
cdr3_length: 13
j_call: TRBJ1-5
cdr3_aa: ASPEGAWGNQPQH

v_call: TRBV2
cdr3_length: 15
j_call: TRBJ2-6
cdr3_aa: ASTLDRVYGGANVLT

v_call: TRBV7-9
cdr3_length: 15
j_call: TRBJ2-5
cdr3_aa: ASSSRTSGKGAETQY

v_call: TRBV5-5
cdr3_length: 13
j_call: TRBJ1-4
cdr3_aa: ASSRDGQGAEKLF

v_call: TRBV12-3/TRBV12-4
cdr3_length: 10
j_call: TRBJ1-1
cdr3_aa: ASSLSDRGAF